These 27 T cell receptor beta chains were all obtained from the same sample, sequenced in a study of shared clonotypes between healthy human individuals (dated by TCRdb to 2020 to 2022). Libraries were built with the immunoSEQ multiplex PCR assay. TCRdb mirrors the immuneACCESS table, restricted to in-frame sequences. Some clones are absent from its copies; in checked studies, under half trace to an unresolved V gene, and the reason for the others is unknown. The sample table lists approximately 940,000 clones, approximately 80% of them with a count of one. The top ten hold about 1.5% of the sample. The specimen was memory CD4+ T cells sorted from blood. This specimen's cell subset or site label, interpreted: CD45RA-negative fraction. These receptors all stem from a man younger than 35 in good health.

This clone was seen just once. This chain joins TRBV2 and TRBJ2-7, with D possibly matching TRBD1 (6 bases). CDR1 and CDR2 (germline): SNHLY, FYNNEI. V lost 7 bases and J lost 5, with 21 bases in between. The CDR3 is 15 residues long. This CDR3 reads CASTYPRTDSHEQYF. As DNA, the CDR3 is TGTGCCAGCACCTACCCCAGGACAGATTCCCACGAGCAGTACTTC.

This chain uses TRBV4-1 with TRBJ1-4, with no clear D. The germline V gene has CDR1 MGHRA and CDR2 YSYEKL. The V and J ends lost 4 bases and 8 bases respectively, with 14 bases between them. CDR3 length: 14 amino acids. DNA for the CDR3: TGCGCCAGCAGCCGCGCGGGCCTTGGAGAAAAACTGTTTTTT. Residues: CASSRAGLGEKLFF.

As DNA, the CDR3 is TGTGCCTGGAACAGGGGGACGGCGAACACCGGGGAGCTGTTTTTT. This encodes CAWNRGTANTGELFF. The chain is built from TRBV30 and TRBJ2-2; 8 bases agree with TRBD1. V shed 4 bases and J 0 bases; nucleotides not matched to a gene: 4. The CDR3 has 15 residues. Looked up from germline, CDR1 is GTSNPN and CDR2 is SVGIG (reference sequence).

V usage is TRBV28 and J usage is TRBJ2-1, with 8 bases identical to TRBD1. Germline-derived CDR1 and CDR2 are MDHEN and SYDVKM. The V gene end was trimmed by 4 bases and the J gene end by 1 base; junction bases not matched to a gene: 3. The CDR3 is 15 amino acids. As DNA, the CDR3 is TGTGCCAGCAGTTCTACAGGGGGGTCCTACAATGAGCAGTTCTTC. It translates to CASSSTGGSYNEQFF.

The chain combines TRBV18 with TRBJ2-5; 7 positions match TRBD1. CDR1 is KGHSH and CDR2 is LQKENI in the germline V gene. The CDR3 runs to 13 residues. The V and J ends lost 8 bases and 2 bases, in that order; junction bases with no gene match: 5. Written as DNA, the CDR3 is TGTGCCAGCACCCGGGACAGACAAGAGACCCAGTACTTC. Its translation is CASTRDRQETQYF. The entire variable domain, with the rest obtained from reference TRBV18 and TRBJ2-5, is as follows: NAGVMQNPRHLVRRRGQEARLRCSPMKGHSHVYWYRQLPEEGLKFMVYLQKENIIDESGMPKERFSAEFPKEGPSILRIQQVVRGDSAAYFCASTRDRQETQYFGPGTRLLVL.

The chain couples TRBV2 to TRBJ1-6; 9 nucleotides line up with TRBD1. Per germline, CDR1 SNHLY and CDR2 FYNNEI. The length of the CDR3 is 13 residues. The CDR3 spells CATHGTGNSPLHF. The CDR3 coding sequence is TGTGCTACTCACGGGACAGGGAATTCACCCCTCCACTTT.

The CDR3 region is CASSSIRGPRHEPQYF. As DNA, the CDR3 is TGTGCCAGCAGCTCCATCCGGGGGCCCCGACACGAACCCCAGTACTTC. The chain carries TRBV11-2 and TRBJ2-5, with D tentatively TRBD1 or TRBD2 (6 bases each). V was shortened by 4 bases and J by 9 bases, with 24 bases between the two germline ends. Germline CDR1 SGHAT, CDR2 FQNNGV. The CDR3 loop spans 16 amino acids.

This chain connects TRBV6-1 to TRBJ2-5; D is perhaps TRBD2 (6 bases). Deletions cut 7 bases from V and 3 bases from J, with 15 bases between. The CDR3 length is 14 residues. CDR1 is MNHNS and CDR2 is SASEGT in the germline V gene. The DNA for the CDR3 is TGTGCCAGCACTCGGGGGATAGTAAAAGAGACCCAGTACTTC. Protein: CASTRGIVKETQYF.

The rearrangement links TRBV5-5 to TRBJ1-6, with 9 bases lining up with TRBD1. The germline V gene has CDR1 SGHKS and CDR2 YYEKEE (reference sequence). The junction had 5 bases not matched to a gene; V was cut back by 0 bases and J by 13 bases. The CDR3 loop spans 14 amino acids. Here the CDR3 reads CASSLAGQGLPLHF. The CDR3 DNA follows: TGTGCCAGCAGCTTGGCGGGACAGGGATTGCCCCTCCACTTT.

The chain links TRBV27 to TRBJ1-6, with D possibly being TRBD1 (5 bases). V was cut by 1 base and J by 7 bases, with 11 bases left in between. Germline-derived CDR1 and CDR2 are MNHEY and SMNVEV (reference sequence). The CDR3 covers 15 residues. The CDR3 sequence: CASSLWGNTNSPLHF. CDR3 bases: TGTGCCAGCAGTTTATGGGGGAATACGAATTCACCCCTCCACTTT.

The gene calls are TRBV6-1 and TRBJ2-7, with 10 nucleotides matching TRBD2. J was trimmed by 2 bases and V by 0 bases; bases with no gene match: 4. CDR3 length: 16 amino acids. Germline CDR1 and CDR2: MNHNS and SASEGT. The CDR3 protein is CASSEAGTSVPYEQYF. CDR3 coding DNA: TGTGCCAGCAGTGAAGCGGGGACTAGCGTTCCCTACGAGCAGTACTTC.

CDR3: CASSFGTAYEQYF. The CDR3 region has the DNA TGCGCCAGCAGCTTCGGGACAGCCTACGAGCAGTACTTC. V gene TRBV10-2 combines with J gene TRBJ2-7, with 7 bases matching TRBD1. V gave up 6 bases and J gave up 2 bases; unmatched junction bases: 4. The CDR3 contains 13 residues. The germline gives CDR1 WSHSY, CDR2 SAAADI.

The rearrangement uses TRBV11-2 and TRBJ2-5, with 13 bases lining up with TRBD2. Germline CDR1 and CDR2: SGHAT and FQNNGV. The V gene end was trimmed by 7 bases and the J gene end by 6 bases; junction bases not matched to a gene: 8. The CDR3 runs to 15 residues. The chain's CDR3 is CASNPQGLAGQTQYF. CDR3 DNA sequence: TGTGCCAGCAACCCCCAGGGACTAGCGGGGCAGACCCAGTACTTC.

J is TRBJ2-5 and V is TRBV6-1, with D perhaps assigned TRBD1 or TRBD2 (6 bases each). Trimming left V 8 bases short and J 4 bases short, with 17 bases between. This CDR3 is built from 14 residues. Germline V gene lookup returns CDR1 MNHNS and CDR2 SASEGT. The CDR3 region is CASLSQGRRETQYF. The CDR3 DNA follows: TGTGCCAGCCTGTCTCAGGGGAGGAGAGAGACCCAGTACTTC.

The genes are TRBV6-1 and TRBJ1-6; D might be TRBD1 (5 bases). The CDR3 contains 14 residues. Germline V gene sequence: CDR1 MNHNS, CDR2 SASEGT. V was shortened by 10 bases and J by 8 bases, with 18 bases between the two germline ends. This chain's CDR3 is CAITSSGAYSPLHF. DNA for the CDR3: TGTGCCATCACATCCTCTGGGGCCTATTCACCCCTCCACTTT.

A few counts support this clone. The V gene is TRBV4-3, the J gene TRBJ2-1, with TRBD2 identical over 10 bases. The V gene end was trimmed by 4 bases and the J gene end by 8 bases; junction bases not matched to a gene: 26. The CDR3 spans 21 residues. In germline, CDR1 is LGHNA, CDR2 YSLEER. This CDR3 reads CASSPDPGLAGEEVREDEQFF. CDR3 nucleotide sequence: TGCGCCAGCAGCCCCGACCCTGGGCTAGCGGGAGAAGAGGTCAGGGAGGATGAGCAGTTCTTC.

The rearrangement joins TRBV5-6 to TRBJ2-5, with D possibly matching TRBD2 (6 bases). Germline V CDR1 and CDR2: SGHDT, YYEEEE. The CDR3 is 15 amino acids. With 6 bases removed from V and 4 bases from J, the gap between germline ends came to 19 bases. CDR3 region: CASIPGGGVRETQYF. CDR3 DNA sequence: TGTGCCAGCATCCCCGGCGGCGGGGTACGAGAGACCCAGTACTTC.

The genes are TRBV2 and TRBJ1-1, with a weak D call TRBD1 (6 bases). CDR3 size: 15 residues. V was pared by 6 bases and J by 0 bases, with 14 bases between. Germline V gene sequence: CDR1 SNHLY, CDR2 FYNNEI. CDR3 protein: CASSATRDMNTEAFF. For the CDR3, the DNA is TGTGCCAGCAGCGCGACGAGGGACATGAACACTGAAGCTTTCTTT.

The rearrangement joins TRBV28 to TRBJ2-5, with 8 bases that match TRBD1. This CDR3 is built from 13 residues. V dropped 6 bases and J dropped 1; count of bases not matched to a gene: 1. Germline assignment: CDR1 MDHEN and CDR2 SYDVKM. As DNA, the CDR3 is TGTGCCAGCAGCGACAGGGGCCAAGAGACCCAGTACTTC. Translating gives CASSDRGQETQYF. Using reference TRBV28 and TRBJ2-5 for the parts outside the CDR3, the full variable domain is DVKVTQSSRYLVKRTGEKVFLECVQDMDHENMFWYRQDPGLGLRLIYFSYDVKMKEKGDIPEGYSVSREKKERFSLILESASTNQTSMYLCASSDRGQETQYFGPGTRLLVL.

This clone appeared once. V usage is TRBV18 and J usage is TRBJ2-1; D is perhaps TRBD2 (5 bases). The V gene lost 3 bases and the J gene lost 8 bases, with 11 bases spanning the gap. Germline CDR1 KGHSH, CDR2 LQKENI. CDR3 length: 13 residues. CDR3 nucleotides: TGTGCCAGCTCACCGTACACTAGGGATGAGCAGTTCTTC. Its protein product is CASSPYTRDEQFF.

This chain connects TRBV21-1 to TRBJ2-3; TRBD2 is the table's D call and was not checked against the DNA. TRBV21-1 is a recognized pseudogene. This CDR3 has 16 amino acids. CDR3 region: CASSTTTSGGAYTQYF. CDR3 DNA: TGTGCCAGCAGCACGACGACTAGCGGGGGGGCATATACGCAGTATTTT.

V and J are TRBV18 and TRBJ2-2, with D possibly being TRBD1 (6 bases). The V and J ends lost 4 bases and 1 base respectively, with 16 bases between them. CDR3 length: 17 amino acids. The V gene's germline CDR1 is KGHSH and CDR2 LQKENI. The CDR3: CASSRMDSKMNTGELFF. CDR3 DNA sequence: TGTGCCAGCTCACGGATGGACAGTAAAATGAACACCGGGGAGCTGTTTTTT.

This chain joins TRBV9 and TRBJ2-3; TRBD2 might be the D (6 bases). The germline gives CDR1 SGDLS, CDR2 YYNGEE. V was pared by 0 bases and J by 5 bases, with 13 bases between. The CDR3 consists of 15 residues. The CDR3 sequence: CASSVASRGKDTQYF. The CDR3 DNA sequence: TGTGCCAGCAGCGTAGCTTCTCGCGGGAAAGATACGCAGTATTTT.

This clone has a single count. The genes are TRBV27 and TRBJ1-2; no clear D gene. V gave up 6 bases and J gave up 10 bases, with 18 bases separating them. The CDR3 covers 13 residues. Germline CDR1 MNHEY, CDR2 SMNVEV (reference sequence). CDR3 region: CASRKFPDSPYTF. In nucleotides, the CDR3 is TGTGCCAGCAGAAAGTTCCCCGATAGCCCCTACACCTTC.

V and J are TRBV6-6 and TRBJ2-7; a weak D match, TRBD1 (6 bases). With 7 bases removed from V and 5 bases from J, the gap between germline ends came to 18 bases. The length of the CDR3 is 14 residues. The germline V gene has CDR1 MNHNY and CDR2 SVGAGI (reference sequence). The CDR3, as DNA: TGTGCCAGCACCCAGACAGGAAGGGGCAACGAGCAGTACTTC. Translated: CASTQTGRGNEQYF.

This clone was detected once. The gene calls are TRBV15 and TRBJ2-1, with unresolved D. V was shortened by 3 bases and J by 0 bases, with 9 bases between the two germline ends. This CDR3 is built from 15 residues. Germline V gene lookup returns CDR1 LNHNV and CDR2 YYDKDF (reference sequence). The CDR3, as DNA: TGTGCCACCAGCAGCCAGAGGAGCTCCTACAATGAGCAGTTCTTC. Translated: CATSSQRSSYNEQFF.

About this clone: Other DNA sequences in this specimen translate into the identical CDR3. The chain employs TRBV30 and TRBJ2-5; tentatively, D is TRBD1 (5 bases). The V and J ends lost 5 bases and 5 bases respectively, with 12 bases between them. CDR3 size: 12 residues. In germline, CDR1 is GTSNPN, CDR2 SVGIG (reference sequence). The CDR3 DNA is TGTGCCTGGGGGGCAGGTCGGGAGACCCAGTACTTC. It codes for CAWGAGRETQYF.